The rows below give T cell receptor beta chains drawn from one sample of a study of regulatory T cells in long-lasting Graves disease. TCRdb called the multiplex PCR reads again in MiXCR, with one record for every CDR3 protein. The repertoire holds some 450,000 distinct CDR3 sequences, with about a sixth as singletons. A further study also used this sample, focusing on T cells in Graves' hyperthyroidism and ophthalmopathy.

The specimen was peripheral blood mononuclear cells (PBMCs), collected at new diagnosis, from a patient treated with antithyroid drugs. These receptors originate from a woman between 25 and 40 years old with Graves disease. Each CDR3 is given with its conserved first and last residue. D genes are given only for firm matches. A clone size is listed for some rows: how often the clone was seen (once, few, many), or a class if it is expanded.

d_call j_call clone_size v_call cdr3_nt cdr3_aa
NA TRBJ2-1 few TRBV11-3 TGTGCCAGCAGCTCCCCCAGGGAGAACAATGAGCAGTTCTTC CASSSPRENNEQFF
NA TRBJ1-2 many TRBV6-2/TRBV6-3 TGTGCCAGCAGTAGCACCGGGGGTTTTGGCTACACCTTC CASSSTGGFGYTF
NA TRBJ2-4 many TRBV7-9 TGTGCCAGCAGCTTAGCTGGACGGTCCCAGTACTTC CASSLAGRSQYF
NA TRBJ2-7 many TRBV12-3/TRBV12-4 TGTGCCAGCAGCCTTGTCTCAGCTACCTACGAGCAGTACTTC CASSLVSATYEQYF
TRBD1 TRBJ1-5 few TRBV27 TGTGCCAGCAGTCTCAGGGGGGGGAGAGATCAGCCCCAGCATTTT CASSLRGGRDQPQHF
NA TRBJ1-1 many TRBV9 TGTGCCAGCAGCCAGTCGGCCGGTAAGACTGAAGCTTTCTTT CASSQSAGKTEAFF
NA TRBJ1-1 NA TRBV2 TGTGCCAGCAGTGTCAGGAAAGATACTGAAGCTTTCTTT CASSVRKDTEAFF
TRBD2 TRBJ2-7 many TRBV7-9 TGTGCCAGCAGCTTATCAGTAGCGGGAGCCGAGCAGTACTTC CASSLSVAGAEQYF
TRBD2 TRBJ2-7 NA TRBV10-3 TGTGCCCTAAGGACTAGCTTATCATACGAGCAGTACTTC CALRTSLSYEQYF
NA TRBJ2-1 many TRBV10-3 TGTGCCATCAATGGCTCCCCTTGGGATGAGCAGTTCTTC CAINGSPWDEQFF